This T cell receptor (beta chain) appears in the sequencing data of a study of T cell responses to AZD1222 COVID-19 vaccine. For this clone: Its antigen remains unknown.

TCRdb keeps only in-frame clones here, not all; method: immunoSEQ multiplex PCR. The top ten clones hold about 1.2% of a sample with about 110,000 clones, 87% of them seen once. V gave up 0 bases and J gave up 3 bases, with 13 bases separating them. CDR1 SGHRS and CDR2 YFSETQ come from the germline V gene. The CDR3 has 16 residues. Study-level findings and limits: Across the whole spike, CD4 TCRs peaked at regions 160-218 and 743-854.

The sequencing here drew on peripheral blood, taken on day 0 of AZD1222 vaccination. The chain combines TRBV5-1 with TRBJ1-3; D is perhaps TRBD1 (5 bases). This clonotype was obtained from an adult in good health. Here the CDR3 DNA reads TGCGCCAGCAGCTTGGCCGGGACGGCGTATGGAAACACCATATATTTT. Translation gives CASSLAGTAYGNTIYF.